The sequence of this T cell receptor (beta chain) was determined in a study of blood T cell repertoires in COVID-19. As processed by the authors: Cell counts per sample came from amplifying reference gene primers. The protocol was immunoSEQ multiplex PCR, while the TCRdb copy is restricted to in-frame clones and leaves out a portion. For V, J and clone size, that table is used; D and trimming come from the DNA. This table holds approximately 90,000 clones, over 70% found once. The V gene lost 5 bases and the J gene lost 0 bases, with 5 bases spanning the gap. Germline lookup yields CDR1 SGHTA and CDR2 FQGNSA. CDR3 length: 13 amino acids.

Sequences were obtained from peripheral blood. The sequence was collected from a woman over 75 with active or convalescent COVID-19. The chain recombines TRBV7-2 with TRBJ2-1; D gene ambiguous. The CDR3 reads CASSRYSYNEQFF. The CDR3 DNA sequence: TGTGCCAGCAGCCGCTACTCCTACAATGAGCAGTTCTTC.